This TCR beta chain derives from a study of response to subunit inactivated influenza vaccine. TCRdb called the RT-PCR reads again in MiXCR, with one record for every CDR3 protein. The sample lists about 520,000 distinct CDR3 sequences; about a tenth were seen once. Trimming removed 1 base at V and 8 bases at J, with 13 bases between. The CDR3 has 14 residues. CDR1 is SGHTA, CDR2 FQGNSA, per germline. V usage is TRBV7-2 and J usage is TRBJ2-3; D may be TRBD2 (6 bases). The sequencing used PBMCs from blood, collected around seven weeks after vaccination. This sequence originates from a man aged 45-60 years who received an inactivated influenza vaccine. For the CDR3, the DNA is TGTGCCAGCAGCTTAGTGTCGCAGGGAGGTACGCAGTATTTT. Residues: CASSLVSQGGTQYF.